A single sample is the source of the 28 T cell receptor beta chains below, sequenced in a study of graft-versus-host responses after intestinal transplantation. These TCRs' antigens remain unknown. Sequencing used immunoSEQ multiplex PCR; TCRdb keeps in-frame clones, though not all of them. The sample has tens of thousands of clones, more than 90% seen once; the top ten hold about 0.28%. Material: unstimulated CD4+ T cells sorted from spleen or lymph node cells, obtained before intestinal transplant. The receptors come from a human donor who received an intestinal transplant.

This rearrangement joins TRBV19 to TRBJ2-2, with 7 bases lining up with TRBD1. V lost 1 base and J lost 0; bases outside the gene matches: 5. Germline V gives CDR1 LNHDA, CDR2 SQIVND (reference sequence). This CDR3 comprises 17 residues. The CDR3 is CASSIARQGANTGELFF. CDR3 sequence (DNA): TGTGCCAGTAGTATAGCCAGGCAGGGGGCGAACACCGGGGAGCTGTTTTTT.

CDR3 protein: CASSQDQRGPTYEQYF. CDR3 coding DNA: TGCGCCAGCAGCCAAGATCAGCGGGGCCCTACCTACGAGCAGTACTTC. The chain carries TRBV4-1 and TRBJ2-7; TRBD2 aligns across 7 bases. Trimming removed 0 bases from V and 2 bases from J; junction bases left unmatched: 7. Germline lookup yields CDR1 MGHRA and CDR2 YSYEKL. This CDR3 is 16 amino acids long.

The chain couples TRBV6-5 to TRBJ1-5; 8 positions agree with TRBD1. Germline loops: CDR1 MNHEY, CDR2 SVGAGI. This CDR3 spans 15 amino acids. J was trimmed by 1 base and V by 5 bases; bases with no gene match: 4. This chain's CDR3 is CASSPQGASNQPQHF. The DNA of the CDR3 is TGTGCCAGCAGTCCCCAGGGGGCCAGCAATCAGCCCCAGCATTTT.

CDR3 residues: CASSVVGTSGYNEQFF. The CDR3 DNA reads TGTGCCAGCAGCGTAGTTGGGACTAGCGGATACAATGAGCAGTTCTTC. J is TRBJ2-1 and V is TRBV9; 11 bases are a match to TRBD2. Trimming removed 0 bases from V and 4 bases from J; junction bases left unmatched: 3. This CDR3 comprises 16 residues. Germline CDR1 is SGDLS and CDR2 is YYNGEE.

V is TRBV27 and J is TRBJ2-5; 10 bases fit TRBD1. The germline gives CDR1 MNHEY, CDR2 SMNVEV (reference sequence). V dropped 4 bases and J dropped 0; count of bases not matched to a gene: 11. CDR3 length equals 18 residues. The CDR3 sequence is CASSSGQGVPRYQETQYF. The CDR3 nucleotides are TGTGCCAGCAGTTCCGGACAGGGGGTTCCCAGATACCAAGAGACCCAGTACTTC.

The chain carries TRBV7-2 and TRBJ2-5, with D unclear. CDR3 size: 14 residues. The V and J ends lost 4 bases and 2 bases respectively, with 11 bases between them. Germline lookup yields CDR1 SGHTA and CDR2 FQGNSA. DNA for the CDR3: TGTGCCAGCAGCTCCCTTAGATGGCAAGAGACCCAGTACTTC. It is translated as CASSSLRWQETQYF.

The V gene is TRBV10-1, the J gene TRBJ1-1; D unclear. Trimming stripped 5 bases from V and 2 bases from J, with 9 bases between. The CDR3 extends over 13 amino acids. Germline CDR1 WNHNN, CDR2 SYGVQD (reference sequence). CDR3 amino acids: CASSRKPNTEAFF. Here the CDR3 DNA reads TGCGCCAGCAGTAGAAAGCCTAACACTGAAGCTTTCTTT.

The chain has TRBV30 and TRBJ1-2; D not resolved. The length of the CDR3 is 16 residues. V shed 0 bases and J shed 8 bases, with 22 bases lying between them. The germline V gene encodes CDR1 GTSNPN and CDR2 SVGIG (reference sequence). In DNA form, the CDR3 reads TGTGCCTGGAGTGTACGTCGAGGGTTGGGAGTAGTCGGCTACACCTTC. The encoded protein is CAWSVRRGLGVVGYTF. Using reference TRBV30 and TRBJ1-2 for the parts outside the CDR3, the full variable domain is SQTIHQWPATLVQPVGSPLSLECTVEGTSNPNLYWYRQAAGRGLQLLFYSVGIGQISSEVPQNLSASRPQDRQFILSSKKLLLSDSGFYLCAWSVRRGLGVVGYTFGSGTRLTVV.

V and J are TRBV28 and TRBJ2-4; D may be TRBD1 (6 bases). The CDR3 is 18 amino acids. The germline CDR1 and CDR2 sequences are MDHEN and SYDVKM. With 1 base removed from V and 0 bases from J, the gap between germline ends came to 16 bases. DNA of the CDR3: TGTGCCAGCAGTTTATCACAGGGATTCCTTCTAGCCAAAAACATTCAGTACTTC. Protein sequence: CASSLSQGFLLAKNIQYF.

This chain joins TRBV6-4 and TRBJ2-3, with 8 bases matching TRBD1. Germline CDR1 and CDR2: MRHNA and SNTAGT. Unmatched junction bases numbered 6, after V lost 6 bases and J lost 1 base. The CDR3 is 15 residues long. In DNA form, the CDR3 reads TGTGCCAGCAGCTCGGCGGGACAGGGCACAGATACGCAGTATTTT. This gives the protein CASSSAGQGTDTQYF.

The V gene is TRBV4-2, the J gene TRBJ1-1; maybe TRBD1 (6 bases). Between the trimmed V and J ends, which lost 0 bases and 3 bases, there was a span of 20 bases. The CDR3 runs to 18 residues. Per germline, CDR1 LGHNA and CDR2 YNFKEQ. CDR3 coding DNA: TGTGCCAGCAGCCAAGAGGTTGGCAGGGGCCTAATGGACACTGAAGCTTTCTTT. This sequence encodes CASSQEVGRGLMDTEAFF.

The chain recombines TRBV5-4 with TRBJ2-7; 13 bases agree with TRBD2. Germline lookup yields CDR1 SGHNT and CDR2 YYREEE (reference sequence). CDR3 length equals 13 residues. J gave up 5 bases and V 10 bases, and 6 bases lay outside the gene matches. The DNA of the CDR3 is TGTGCCCTGGGACTAGCGGGGTTAGACGAGCAGTACTTC. It encodes CALGLAGLDEQYF.

This rearrangement joins TRBV10-1 to TRBJ2-7; D may be TRBD2 (6 bases). The CDR3 covers 16 residues. Per germline, CDR1 WNHNN and CDR2 SYGVQD (reference sequence). V lost 0 bases to trimming and J lost 7 bases, with 19 bases between them. CDR3 sequence reads: CASSESGGSYYDEQYF. The CDR3 coding sequence is TGCGCCAGCAGTGAGTCTGGAGGGAGTTACTACGATGAGCAGTACTTC.

The rearrangement joins TRBV27 to TRBJ1-1, with D perhaps TRBD1 (6 bases). CDR1 and CDR2 from the germline V gene are MNHEY and SMNVEV (reference sequence). The CDR3 is made up of 15 amino acids. V lost 0 bases to trimming and J lost 0 bases, with 8 bases between them. The CDR3 is CASSLSEGVNTEAFF. The CDR3 DNA is TGTGCCAGCAGTTTATCGGAGGGGGTGAACACTGAAGCTTTCTTT.

This clone appeared once. The gene calls are TRBV5-1 and TRBJ1-3; D is uncertain. V shed 4 bases and J shed 0 bases, with 14 bases lying between them. CDR3 size: 16 residues. Germline CDR1 SGHRS, CDR2 YFSETQ. CDR3: CASSRDTAPSGNTIYF. CDR3 DNA: TGCGCCAGCAGCCGAGACACAGCACCCTCTGGAAACACCATATATTTT.

The chain combines TRBV7-6 with TRBJ1-5; D may be TRBD1 (6 bases). Germline V gene lookup returns CDR1 SGHVS and CDR2 FNYEAQ. CDR3 length: 14 residues. The germline V and J ends were trimmed by 3 bases and 6 bases, with 12 bases remaining between them. For the CDR3, the DNA is TGTGCCAGCAGCTTCGGGGGGCCGAGTCAGCCCCAGCATTTT. It yields the protein CASSFGGPSQPQHF.

This chain uses TRBV5-1 with TRBJ2-1; 11 bases line up with TRBD2. In germline, CDR1 is SGHRS, CDR2 YFSETQ. The length of the CDR3 is 16 residues. Trimming cost V 1 base and J 4 bases; bases outside gene matches: 4. Here the CDR3 DNA reads TGCGCCAGCAGCTTGATATTAGCGGGAGGGTACAATGAGCAGTTCTTC. Translated, it gives CASSLILAGGYNEQFF.

The chain has TRBV5-4 and TRBJ2-1; TRBD2 aligns across 11 bases. The germline CDR1 and CDR2 sequences are SGHNT and YYREEE (reference sequence). With 4 bases clipped from V and 0 bases from J, the junction kept 9 bases outside the gene matches. This CDR3 contains 18 residues. The CDR3 here is CASSPGTSGVGSYNEQFF. CDR3 DNA sequence: TGTGCCAGCAGCCCTGGGACTAGCGGTGTAGGCTCCTACAATGAGCAGTTCTTC. Variable domain in full (rest from reference TRBV5-4 and TRBJ2-1): ETGVTQSPTHLIKTRGQQVTLRCSSQSGHNTVSWYQQALGQGPQFIFQYYREEENGRGNFPPRFSGLQFPNYSSELNVNALELDDSALYLCASSPGTSGVGSYNEQFFGPGTRLTVL.

This chain connects TRBV6-1 to TRBJ1-4, with 7 bases that match TRBD1. CDR1 and CDR2 (germline): MNHNS, SASEGT. Germline trimming cut 5 bases from V and 7 bases from J; bases unmatched to any gene: 10. The CDR3 has 15 residues. The CDR3: CASSNWQGGIEKLFF. The CDR3 nucleotides are TGTGCCAGCAGTAATTGGCAGGGGGGAATTGAAAAACTGTTTTTT.

In its sample, this clone was seen once. The genes are TRBV18 and TRBJ2-7; D not resolved. CDR3 length: 10 residues. Germline V gene lookup returns CDR1 KGHSH and CDR2 LQKENI. V shed 6 bases and J shed 3 bases, with 3 bases lying between them. The CDR3 sequence: CASSLYEQYF. DNA for the CDR3: TGTGCCAGCTCCCTCTACGAGCAGTACTTC. Supplemented by reference TRBV18 and TRBJ2-7, the full variable domain reads NAGVMQNPRHLVRRRGQEARLRCSPMKGHSHVYWYRQLPEEGLKFMVYLQKENIIDESGMPKERFSAEFPKEGPSILRIQQVVRGDSAAYFCASSLYEQYFGPGTRLTVT.

The chain joins TRBV6-6 to TRBJ2-7; no reliable D call. V shed 0 bases and J shed 0 bases, with 9 bases lying between them. The CDR3 has 15 residues. Germline CDR1 and CDR2: MNHNY and SVGAGI (reference sequence). The CDR3: CASSYSSGYSYEQYF. In DNA form, the CDR3 reads TGTGCCAGCAGTTACTCATCAGGCTACTCCTACGAGCAGTACTTC.

The chain employs TRBV29-1 and TRBJ2-1; 9 nucleotides line up with TRBD2. J was trimmed by 4 bases and V by 4 bases; bases with no gene match: 8. CDR3 length: 15 amino acids. Germline loops: CDR1 SQVTM, CDR2 ANQGSEA. CDR3 coding DNA: TGCAGCGTTGTGCCTAGCGGGATTTCGTACAATGAGCAGTTCTTC. Its protein is CSVVPSGISYNEQFF.

This clone was observed once. A junction end diverges from the germline sequence, so it may reflect a read error. Here the CDR3 DNA reads TGTGCCAGCAGGGAGGCTGGCAGGGCTCGCTTC. Protein sequence: CASREAGRARF. This rearrangement joins TRBV2 to TRBJ1-2; possibly TRBD1 for D (5 bases). The CDR3 spans 11 residues. The germline V gene encodes CDR1 SNHLY and CDR2 FYNNEI.

This sequence joins TRBV5-8 and TRBJ1-6, with 8 nucleotides matching TRBD1. There are 19 residues in the CDR3. Trimming took 4 bases from V and 0 from J; bases not matched to a gene: 12. Germline CDR1 is SGHTS and CDR2 is YDEGEE. The DNA for the CDR3 is TGTGCCAGCAGCGTTGGGACAGGCCGCCCAAGCTCCTATAATTCACCCCTCCACTTT. It encodes CASSVGTGRPSSYNSPLHF.

V is TRBV28 and J is TRBJ2-6, with 10 positions matching TRBD1. Germline V gene lookup returns CDR1 MDHEN and CDR2 SYDVKM. CDR3 length: 18 amino acids. V shed 3 bases, J shed 0 bases, and the junction held 5 bases outside the gene matches. CDR3 protein: CASSFGGTGDSGANVLTF. CDR3 sequence (DNA): TGTGCCAGCAGTTTTGGCGGGACAGGGGACTCTGGGGCCAACGTCCTGACTTTC.

This chain uses TRBV1 with TRBJ1-5. TRBV1 has pseudogene status. The CDR3 spans 15 residues. The CDR3 bases are TGCACCAGCAGCTTTCCGCGTCGGGGCAATCAGCCCCAGCATTTT. Translating it yields CTSSFPRRGNQPQHF.

The chain uses TRBV25-1 and TRBJ2-1, with 15 bases identical to TRBD2. Trimming took 4 bases from V and 9 from J; bases not matched to a gene: 4. The CDR3 totals 15 residues. CDR1 MGHDK and CDR2 SYGVNS come from the germline V gene. The CDR3 reads CASSGGLAGGGEQFF. The CDR3 bases are TGTGCCAGCAGTGGGGGACTAGCGGGAGGCGGTGAGCAGTTCTTC.

V is TRBV28 and J is TRBJ2-2; a weak D match, TRBD2 (6 bases). The CDR3 covers 17 residues. The V end was cut by 4 bases, the J end by 1 base, with 16 bases between. From germline, CDR1 is MDHEN and CDR2 SYDVKM. The CDR3 reads CASSSDGWRENTGELFF. In DNA form, the CDR3 reads TGTGCCAGCAGTTCGGATGGGTGGCGGGAGAACACCGGGGAGCTGTTTTTT.